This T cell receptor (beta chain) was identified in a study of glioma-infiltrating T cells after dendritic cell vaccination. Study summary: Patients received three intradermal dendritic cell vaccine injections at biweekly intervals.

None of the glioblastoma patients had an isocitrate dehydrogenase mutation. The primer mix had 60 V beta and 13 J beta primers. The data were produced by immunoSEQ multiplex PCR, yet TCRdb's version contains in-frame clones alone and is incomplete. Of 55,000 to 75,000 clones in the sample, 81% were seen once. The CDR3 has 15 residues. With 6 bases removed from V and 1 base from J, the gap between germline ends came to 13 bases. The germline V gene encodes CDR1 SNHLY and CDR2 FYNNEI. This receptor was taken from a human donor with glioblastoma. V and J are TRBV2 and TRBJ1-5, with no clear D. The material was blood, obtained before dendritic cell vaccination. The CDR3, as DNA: TGTGCCAGCAGCAAAAGAGGCCAGAGCAATCAGCCCCAGCATTTT. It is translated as CASSKRGQSNQPQHF. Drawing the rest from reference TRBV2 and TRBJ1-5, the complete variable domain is EPEVTQTPSHQVTQMGQEVILRCVPISNHLYFYWYRQILGQKVEFLVSFYNNEISEKSEIFDDQFSVERPDGSNFTLKIRSTKLEDSAMYFCASSKRGQSNQPQHFGDGTRLSIL.